Sequencing of this T cell receptor beta chain was carried out in a study of T cells expressing NK-cell markers. Germline V CDR1 and CDR2: SGHAT, FQNNGV. CDR3 length equals 18 residues. From its re-call of the 5' RACE reads, TCRdb lists each CDR3 protein once, without DNA. Its table records about 550,000 distinct CDR3 sequences. J is TRBJ2-1 and V is TRBV11-2; TCRdb's D call, TRBD2, is unchecked because there is no DNA. The clonotype comes from a man aged 18 to 35 in good health. Sequenced sample: blood T cells: a sorted CD56 or NKG2C T cell subset, CD4+ or CD8+ T cells, or bulk PBMC T cells (not recorded which). The chain's CDR3 is CASSLVSGRAGTYNEQFF. Together with reference TRBV11-2 and TRBJ2-1, the CDR3 gives the full variable domain: EAGVAQSPRYKIIEKRQSVAFWCNPISGHATLYWYQQILGQGPKLLIQFQNNGVVDDSQLPKDRFSAERLKGVDSTLKIQPAKLEDSAVYLCASSLVSGRAGTYNEQFFGPGTRLTVL.